This T cell receptor (beta chain) was identified during a study of a mutant IDH1 vaccine in newly diagnosed glioma. Study summary: The study started vaccination 4-6 weeks after radiotherapy alone, or with temozolomide cycles. Study-level results: Pseudoprogression appeared independent of alterations in top peripheral clonotypes.

Time point specified: week 35, safety follow-up. A 20-mer mutant IDH1 peptide at 300 ug was injected subcutaneously with topical imiquimod. The patients received vaccinations eight times, in weeks 1, 3, 5, 7, 11, 15, 19 and 23. Trimming cost V 1 base and J 5 bases, with 11 bases left between them. This CDR3 is built from 14 residues. CDR1 and CDR2 from the germline V gene are LNHDA and SQIVND (reference sequence). Only in-frame clones appear in the TCRdb table, and some are missing; sequencing was by immunoSEQ multiplex PCR. Counted here are tens of thousands of clones, over 60% occurring once; the ten biggest clones make up about 12%. Worth noting for this clone: Its matching antigen is unknown.

This specimen consisted of PBMCs, obtained from a glioma patient whose treatment included an IDH1 peptide vaccine. This chain uses TRBV19 with TRBJ1-1; D uncertain. This sequence originates from a man aged 40-49 years with glioma. The CDR3: CASSIVGAGTEAFF. The CDR3 DNA follows: TGTGCCAGTAGTATAGTAGGAGCCGGGACTGAAGCTTTCTTT.